This T cell receptor (beta chain) was observed in a study of blood T cell repertoires in COVID-19. Study information: Recovered participants had two consecutive negative NP/OP PCR tests, healthcare professional clearance, or symptom resolution. The United States, Italy and Spain were the sources of the acute and convalescent COVID-19 samples. Sample material is recorded as cDNA or gDNA derived from T cells, B-cell-depleted T cells, or PBMCs.

Each participant's cohort was designated according to participant-reported clinical history. The repertoire was sequenced with immunoSEQ multiplex PCR; TCRdb's copy has only in-frame clones and lacks some. This sample has more than 200,000 clones, with about nine tenths found just once. Germline V gives CDR1 MDHEN, CDR2 SYDVKM. After removal of 6 bases from V and 6 bases from J, the junction contained 9 bases not matched to a gene. This CDR3 comprises 14 residues. This clonotype originated in a man younger than 40 in a cohort exposed to, infected with or recovered from COVID-19 (not recorded which). Material: PBMCs or T cells enriched from blood (not recorded which). V is TRBV28 and J is TRBJ1-1, with 8 bases matching TRBD1. CDR3 region: CASRPAGQAPEAFF. In nucleotides, the CDR3 is TGTGCCAGCAGACCTGCGGGACAGGCCCCTGAAGCTTTCTTT.